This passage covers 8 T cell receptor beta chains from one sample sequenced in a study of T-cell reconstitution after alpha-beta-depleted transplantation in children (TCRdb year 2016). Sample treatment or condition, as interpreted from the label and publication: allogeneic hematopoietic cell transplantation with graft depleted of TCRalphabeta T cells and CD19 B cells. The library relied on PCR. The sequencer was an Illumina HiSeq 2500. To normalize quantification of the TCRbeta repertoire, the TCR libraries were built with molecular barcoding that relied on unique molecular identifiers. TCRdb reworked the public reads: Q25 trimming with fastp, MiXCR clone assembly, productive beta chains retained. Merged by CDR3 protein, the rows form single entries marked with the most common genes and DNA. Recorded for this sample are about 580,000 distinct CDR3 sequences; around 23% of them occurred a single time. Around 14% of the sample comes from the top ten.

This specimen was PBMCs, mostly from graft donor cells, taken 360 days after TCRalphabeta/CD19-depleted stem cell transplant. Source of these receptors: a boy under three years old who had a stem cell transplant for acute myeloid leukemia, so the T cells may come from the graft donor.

CDR3 loop: CASSLGPNDEQFF. The CDR3 bases are TGTGCCAGCAGCTTAGGCCCCAACGATGAGCAGTTCTTC. The chain combines TRBV5-5 with TRBJ2-1; D not certain. V was clipped by 2 bases and J by 8 bases, with 11 bases between them. Germline V gene lookup returns CDR1 SGHKS and CDR2 YYEKEE (reference sequence). This CDR3 contains 13 residues. The whole variable domain, remainder taken from reference TRBV5-5 and TRBJ2-1, is DAGVTQSPTHLIKTRGQQVTLRCSPISGHKSVSWYQQVLGQGPQFIFQYYEKEERGRGNFPDRFSARQFPNYSSELNVNALLLGDSALYLCASSLGPNDEQFFGPGTRLTVL.

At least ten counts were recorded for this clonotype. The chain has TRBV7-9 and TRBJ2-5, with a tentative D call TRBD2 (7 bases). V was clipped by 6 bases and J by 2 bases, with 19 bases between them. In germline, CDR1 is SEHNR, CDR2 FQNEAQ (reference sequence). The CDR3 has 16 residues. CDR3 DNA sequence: TGTGCCAGCAGTCCTCGAACGGGGGGCAATCAAGAGACCCAGTACTTC. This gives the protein CASSPRTGGNQETQYF.

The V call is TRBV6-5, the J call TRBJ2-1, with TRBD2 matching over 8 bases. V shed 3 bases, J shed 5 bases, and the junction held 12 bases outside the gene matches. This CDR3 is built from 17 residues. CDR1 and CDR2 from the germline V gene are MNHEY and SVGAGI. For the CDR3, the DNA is TGTGCCAGCAGTTATTTTGCGGGGGGCAGCAGCGACAATGAGCAGTTCTTC. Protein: CASSYFAGGSSDNEQFF.

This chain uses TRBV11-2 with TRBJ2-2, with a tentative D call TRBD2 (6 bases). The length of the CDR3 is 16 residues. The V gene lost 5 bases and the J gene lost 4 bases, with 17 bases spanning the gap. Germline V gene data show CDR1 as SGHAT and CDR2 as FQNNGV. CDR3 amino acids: CASSPRPEGSTGELFF. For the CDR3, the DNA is TGTGCCAGCAGCCCCAGGCCGGAGGGGAGCACCGGGGAGCTGTTTTTT.

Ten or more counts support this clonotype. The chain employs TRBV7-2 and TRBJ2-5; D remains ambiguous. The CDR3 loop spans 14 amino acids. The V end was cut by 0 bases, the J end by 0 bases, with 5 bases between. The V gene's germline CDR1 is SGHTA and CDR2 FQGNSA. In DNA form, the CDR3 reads TGTGCCAGCAGCTTAGCTAGCAACCAAGAGACCCAGTACTTC. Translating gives CASSLASNQETQYF.

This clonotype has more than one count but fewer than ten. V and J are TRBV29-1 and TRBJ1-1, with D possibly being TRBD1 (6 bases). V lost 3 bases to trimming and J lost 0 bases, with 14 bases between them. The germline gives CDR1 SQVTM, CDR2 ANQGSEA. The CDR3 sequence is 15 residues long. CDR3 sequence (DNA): TGCAGCGTTGAGGACAGCCCCTTCATGAACACTGAAGCTTTCTTT. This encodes CSVEDSPFMNTEAFF.

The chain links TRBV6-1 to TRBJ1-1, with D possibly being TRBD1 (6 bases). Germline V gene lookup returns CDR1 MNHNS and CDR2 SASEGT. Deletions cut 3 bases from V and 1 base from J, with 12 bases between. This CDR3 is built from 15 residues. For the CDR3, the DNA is TGTGCCAGCAGTGATCGGGGGGCGGGGAACACTGAAGCTTTCTTT. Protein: CASSDRGAGNTEAFF.

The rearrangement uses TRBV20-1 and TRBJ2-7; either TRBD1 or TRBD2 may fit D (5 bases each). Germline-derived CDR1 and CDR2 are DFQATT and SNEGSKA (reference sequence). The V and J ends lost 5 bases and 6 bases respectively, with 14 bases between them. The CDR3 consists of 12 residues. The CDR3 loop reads CSARDPGAEQYF. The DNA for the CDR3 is TGCAGTGCTCGCGACCCCGGGGCCGAGCAGTACTTC.